These T cell receptor beta chains were read from a single sample in a study of memory CD4+ T cells and cytomegalovirus serostatus. Here immunoSEQ multiplex PCR was the method, and the copy in TCRdb shows in-frame clones only, minus some. The sample holds approximately 65,000 clones; approximately 71% are singletons and the top ten take about 0.9%. Material for sequencing was memory CD4+ T cells from blood. Receptors originate from an adult in good health and CMV-seronegative. Each CDR3 is given with its conserved first and last residue. The order of the fields is clone size, V gene, CDR3 protein. Clone sizes are given selectively: once, few, many, or a class where the clone is expanded.

>few|TRBV19
CASSPIGDQGVTEAFF
>few|TRBV9
CASSGQGLNEKLFF
>-|TRBV25-1
CASSPSTDTQYF
>-|TRBV21-1
CASSKVFRDKHQQDYGYTF
>-|TRBV28
CASRVEQPYEQYF
>-|TRBV5-6
CASSSVRQGAYEQFF
>-|TRBV25-1
CATQYPGANVLTF
>-|TRBV5-1
CASSAGTGTSTEAFF
>-|TRBV19
CASASGLRETQYF
>-|TRBV30
CAWTPPGQRGGGYTF
>-|TRBV5-1
CASNPLSYSGELFF